This T cell receptor beta chain was recorded in a study of cytomegalovirus exposure and HLA in healthy donors. The study, taken as a whole, reports: Highly shared variants forming one cluster were likely a sequencing artifact. Across donors, presence/absence analyses took sequencing depth to be roughly uniform.

Note on this clone: Its antigen is unidentified.

From germline, CDR1 is SEHNR and CDR2 FQNEAQ (reference sequence). The CDR3 totals 15 residues. V shed 5 bases and J 5 bases; nucleotides not matched to a gene: 7. 13 Jbeta primers and 60 Vbeta primers were used for the PCR. Assay: immunoSEQ multiplex PCR; the TCRdb copy retains only in-frame clones and omits some. The sample contains 95,000 to 150,000 clones, around three fifths of which appear only once. What was sequenced was PBMCs. The TCR comes from a woman aged 40 to 49 in good health and CMV-seropositive. V gene TRBV7-9 combines with J gene TRBJ2-1; 9 nucleotides align to TRBD2. The chain's CDR3 is CASSPSGVLNNEQFF. CDR3 sequence (DNA): TGTGCCAGCAGCCCTAGCGGGGTACTTAACAATGAGCAGTTCTTC.